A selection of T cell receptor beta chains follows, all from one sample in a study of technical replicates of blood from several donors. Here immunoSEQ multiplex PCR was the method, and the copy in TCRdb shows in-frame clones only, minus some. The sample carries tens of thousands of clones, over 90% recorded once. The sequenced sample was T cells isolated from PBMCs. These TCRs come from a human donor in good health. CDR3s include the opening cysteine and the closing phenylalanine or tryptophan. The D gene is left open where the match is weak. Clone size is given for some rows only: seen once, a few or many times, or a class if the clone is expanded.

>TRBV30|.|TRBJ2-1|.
TGTGCCTGGAGGGGACTCGACAGGGACAGAGTTCTACGGAATGAGCAGTTCTTC
CAWRGLDRDRVLRNEQFF
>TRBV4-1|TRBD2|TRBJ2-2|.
TGCGCCAGCAGGGAACTAGCGGGGCGAGACGGGGAGCTGTTTTTT
CASRELAGRDGELFF
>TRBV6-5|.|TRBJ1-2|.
TGTGCCAGCAGTTACTCGATTACAGGCTATGGCTACACCTTC
CASSYSITGYGYTF
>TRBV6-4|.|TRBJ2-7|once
TGTGCCAGCAGTGGCCGGGTGGCCTCAACCGAGCAGTACTTC
CASSGRVASTEQYF
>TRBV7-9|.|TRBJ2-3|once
TGTGCCAGCAGCCCCCCCTTCGGACAGAGCACAGATACGCAGTATTTT
CASSPPFGQSTDTQYF
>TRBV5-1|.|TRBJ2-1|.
TGCGCCAGCAGCTTGGCAGATGTGGTTAATGAGCAGTTCTTC
CASSLADVVNEQFF
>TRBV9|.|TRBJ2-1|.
TGTGCCAGCGGGATGGGGCCAAGCTCCTACAATGAGCAGTTCTTC
CASGMGPSSYNEQFF
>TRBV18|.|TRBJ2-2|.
TGTGCCAGCTCACCGATTGTTTCGGCCGGGGAGCTGTTTTTT
CASSPIVSAGELFF
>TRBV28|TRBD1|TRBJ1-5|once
TGTGCCAGCAGTTTATTACTTGTGGGGACAGGGAATCAGCCCCAGCATTTT
CASSLLLVGTGNQPQHF
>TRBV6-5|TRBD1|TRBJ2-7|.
TGTGCCAGCAGCCGGTTTGGGACAGCCTACGAGCAGTACTTC
CASSRFGTAYEQYF
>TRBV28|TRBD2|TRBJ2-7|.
TGTGCCAGCAGTTTCCTAGCGGGGTCCTACGAGCAGTACTTC
CASSFLAGSYEQYF
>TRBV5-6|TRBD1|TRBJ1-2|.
TGTGCCAGCAGCAAGGGACAGTCCTATGGCTACACCTTC
CASSKGQSYGYTF
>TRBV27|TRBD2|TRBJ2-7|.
TGTGCCAGCAGTTTTTCTAGCGGGTTCAACTACGAGCAGTACTTC
CASSFSSGFNYEQYF
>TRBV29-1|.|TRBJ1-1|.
TGCAGCGTCACAGGGAACACTGAAGCTTTCTTT
CSVTGNTEAFF
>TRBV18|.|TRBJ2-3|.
TGTGCCAGCTCACCACCGGGGCGTGGCGCAGATACGCAGTATTTT
CASSPPGRGADTQYF
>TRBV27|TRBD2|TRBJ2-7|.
TGTGCCAGCAGTTTAGTAGCGGGAGGGATCCTCTACGAGCAGTACTTC
CASSLVAGGILYEQYF